A single sample gave rise to the 21 T cell receptor beta chains below, sequenced in a study of T cell changes during pregnancy in multiple sclerosis (dated by TCRdb to 2018 to 2020). To prepare the library, the immunoSEQ multiplex PCR assay was applied. The clones in this table, taken by TCRdb from immuneACCESS, are in-frame only. Not every clone is retained; where verified, under half of the shortfall comes from an unresolved V gene, and the cause of the rest is unknown. Across this sample there are under 60,000 clones, with approximately 94% seen only once. The ten top clones hold around 0.3% of the sample. The sample was CD4+ T cells from peripheral blood mononuclear cells, taken in the third trimester of pregnancy. The receptor source for this set is a female donor with multiple sclerosis, enrolled in a pregnancy study.

This chain links TRBV9 with TRBJ2-3, with TRBD2 matching over 8 bases. The germline V gene has CDR1 SGDLS and CDR2 YYNGEE. The CDR3 contains 17 residues. V lost 0 bases, J lost 2 bases, and 8 bases stayed unmatched. CDR3 in amino acids: CASSVEPTGGATDTQYF. The CDR3 DNA reads as TGTGCCAGCAGCGTAGAGCCGACCGGGGGGGCCACAGATACGCAGTATTTT.

CDR3 in DNA: TGTGCCAGCAGCCAGGGAGGAGGGAAGGTGGTTGGCTACACCTTC. Protein sequence: CASSQGGGKVVGYTF. This chain joins TRBV4-2 and TRBJ1-2; D gene unclear. The germline gives CDR1 LGHNA, CDR2 YNFKEQ. Trimming cost V 3 bases and J 7 bases, with 18 bases left between them. The CDR3 covers 15 residues.

Concerning this clone: A junction end diverges from the germline sequence, so it may reflect a read error. V gene TRBV30 combines with J gene TRBJ1-1, with D unclear. The CDR3 runs 9 residues. The germline gives CDR1 GTSNPN, CDR2 SVGIG (reference sequence). DNA for the CDR3: TGTGCCTGCACCCCCAGAGGCAAATTT. This translates into CACTPRGKF.

The chain uses TRBV9 and TRBJ2-1; 14 nucleotides agree with TRBD2. The CDR3 has 17 amino acids. CDR1 and CDR2 (germline): SGDLS, YYNGEE. V shed 4 bases and J 0 bases; nucleotides not matched to a gene: 3. As DNA, the CDR3 is TGTGCCAGCAGCCCGGGACTAGCGGGAGCCTCCTACAATGAGCAGTTCTTC. The encoded protein is CASSPGLAGASYNEQFF. The full variable domain, completed using reference TRBV9 and TRBJ2-1, is DSGVTQTPKHLITATGQRVTLRCSPRSGDLSVYWYQQSLDQGLQFLIQYYNGEERAKGNILERFSAQQFPDLHSELNLSSLELGDSALYFCASSPGLAGASYNEQFFGPGTRLTVL.

V and J are TRBV5-1 and TRBJ2-1; 9 nucleotides match TRBD2. CDR3 length equals 16 residues. V trimming: 4 bases; J trimming: 5 bases; junction bases outside the gene matches: 10. Germline CDR1 SGHRS, CDR2 YFSETQ. CDR3 loop: CASSPAGVAGDNEQFF. The DNA of the CDR3 is TGCGCCAGCAGCCCGGCCGGAGTAGCGGGGGACAATGAGCAGTTCTTC.

V is TRBV5-1 and J is TRBJ2-3; a possible D gene is TRBD2 (6 bases). V was trimmed by 0 bases and J by 4 bases, leaving 12 bases between them. CDR3 size: 15 residues. In germline, CDR1 is SGHRS, CDR2 YFSETQ. The CDR3 sequence: CASSLEGRRADTQYF. CDR3 in DNA: TGCGCCAGCAGCTTGGAGGGACGGAGGGCAGATACGCAGTATTTT.

The CDR3 sequence is CASSPTGGPDGYTF. In DNA form, the CDR3 reads TGTGCCAGCAGTCCAACAGGGGGGCCCGATGGCTACACCTTC. The chain has TRBV27 and TRBJ1-2; 8 nucleotides match TRBD1. Germline CDR1 MNHEY, CDR2 SMNVEV (reference sequence). The CDR3 contains 14 residues. J lost 6 bases, V lost 5 bases, and 8 bases had no gene match.

The DNA for the CDR3 is TGTGCCAGCAGCTTAAAGGGGCTTTACGGAAACACCATATATTTT. Residues: CASSLKGLYGNTIYF. V and J are TRBV7-9 and TRBJ1-3; D might be TRBD1 (5 bases). This CDR3 has 15 residues. Germline CDR1 SEHNR, CDR2 FQNEAQ (reference sequence). V lost 2 bases and J 4 bases, leaving 12 bases between the germline ends.

CDR3 sequence (DNA): TGTGCCAGCAGCATTCAGGGGGCAACTAATGAAAAACTGTTTTTT. Translated: CASSIQGATNEKLFF. The V and J genes are TRBV5-8 and TRBJ1-4; 7 bases are shared with TRBD1. Germline CDR1 and CDR2: SGHTS and YDEGEE. V dropped 4 bases and J dropped 0; count of bases not matched to a gene: 3. The CDR3 extends over 15 amino acids.

V and J are TRBV30 and TRBJ2-4; 7 nucleotides agree with TRBD2. V shed 0 bases, J shed 7 bases, and the junction held 3 bases outside the gene matches. The CDR3 loop spans 13 amino acids. Germline assignment: CDR1 GTSNPN and CDR2 SVGIG (reference sequence). CDR3 region: CAWSVVGGNIQYF. The CDR3 DNA follows: TGTGCCTGGAGTGTAGTGGGAGGGAACATTCAGTACTTC. Full variable domain (outside the CDR3, taken from reference TRBV30 and TRBJ2-4): SQTIHQWPATLVQPVGSPLSLECTVEGTSNPNLYWYRQAAGRGLQLLFYSVGIGQISSEVPQNLSASRPQDRQFILSSKKLLLSDSGFYLCAWSVVGGNIQYFGAGTRLSVL.

This chain joins TRBV7-9 and TRBJ1-2; D is unclear. Trimming cost V 4 bases and J 0 bases, with 24 bases left between them. Germline V gene lookup returns CDR1 SEHNR and CDR2 FQNEAQ (reference sequence). The CDR3 totals 19 residues. CDR3 protein: CASSSTIKSPVSPNYGYTF. Here the CDR3 DNA reads TGTGCCAGCAGCTCTACTATTAAGAGCCCGGTCAGTCCTAACTATGGCTACACCTTC.

V usage is TRBV4-3 and J usage is TRBJ1-2, with D unclear. V was shortened by 3 bases and J by 5 bases, with 22 bases between the two germline ends. CDR1 and CDR2 (germline): LGHNA, YSLEER. CDR3 size: 17 residues. The CDR3 loop is CASSQDAGTAQSYGYTF. Written as DNA, the CDR3 is TGCGCCAGCAGCCAGGACGCGGGTACAGCTCAATCGTATGGCTACACCTTC.

The V call is TRBV11-1, the J call TRBJ1-2, with D tentatively TRBD1 (5 bases). CDR3 size: 13 residues. V lost 1 base to trimming and J lost 7 bases, with 10 bases between them. Germline lookup yields CDR1 SGHAT and CDR2 FQDESV (reference sequence). The CDR3 region is CASSLEGQGGYTF. DNA of the CDR3: TGTGCCAGCAGCTTAGAGGGGCAAGGTGGCTACACCTTC.

The V call is TRBV10-1, the J call TRBJ1-5; a possible D gene is TRBD1 (6 bases). The CDR3 consists of 16 residues. With 10 bases removed from V and 0 bases from J, the gap between germline ends came to 19 bases. Germline V lookup: CDR1 WNHNN, CDR2 SYGVQD (reference sequence). The CDR3 nucleotides are TGCGCCACATCCAGGGGTCCTGCTAATAGCAATCAGCCCCAGCATTTT. It yields the protein CATSRGPANSNQPQHF.

The chain joins TRBV21-1 to TRBJ2-1; the table gives TRBD2 as D, unverified against the DNA. TRBV21-1 has pseudogene status. The CDR3 has 19 residues. The CDR3 loop is CASTTPGLAGGLPYNEQFF. DNA of the CDR3: TGTGCCAGCACCACTCCGGGACTAGCGGGAGGGCTGCCCTACAATGAGCAGTTCTTC.

With regard to this clone: One end of the junction is discordant with germline, which a read error may explain. The chain combines TRBV5-1 with TRBJ2-2; D is unresolved. Germline CDR1 is SGHRS and CDR2 is YFSETQ. The CDR3 length is 14 residues. The CDR3 is CASRVQSKTGELFF. In DNA form, the CDR3 reads TGCGCCAGCAGGGTCCAGTCGAAGACCGGGGAGCTGTTTTTT.

The CDR3 spells CASTLGDTGGTSPLHF. CDR3 nucleotides: TGTGCCAGCACCTTGGGAGATACAGGGGGCACTTCACCCCTCCACTTT. The chain couples TRBV7-2 to TRBJ1-6; 9 bases fit TRBD1. Germline assignment: CDR1 SGHTA and CDR2 FQGNSA. The CDR3 is 16 residues long. Trimming at V came to 7 bases and at J to 9 bases, leaving 13 bases not matched to a gene.

The J gene is TRBJ1-6, the V gene TRBV30; 8 bases align to TRBD1. V shed 2 bases, J shed 17 bases, and the junction held 5 bases outside the gene matches. Germline CDR1 and CDR2: GTSNPN and SVGIG (reference sequence). The CDR3 has 11 amino acids. The CDR3 region has the DNA TGTGCCTGGAGTCTGGACAGGGTGGTCCACTTT. This codes for CAWSLDRVVHF.

This sequence joins TRBV19 and TRBJ2-1, with 13 positions matching TRBD2. Trimming at V came to 3 bases and at J to 0 bases, leaving 5 bases not matched to a gene. The CDR3 is 18 residues long. Per germline, CDR1 LNHDA and CDR2 SQIVND (reference sequence). CDR3 nucleotides: TGTGCCAGTAGTATGTTACTAGCGGGGGGGCCCTCCTACAATGAGCAGTTCTTC. Translating it yields CASSMLLAGGPSYNEQFF. Using reference TRBV19 and TRBJ2-1 for the parts outside the CDR3, the full variable domain is DGGITQSPKYLFRKEGQNVTLSCEQNLNHDAMYWYRQDPGQGLRLIYYSQIVNDFQKGDIAEGYSVSREKKESFPLTVTSAQKNPTAFYLCASSMLLAGGPSYNEQFFGPGTRLTVL.

The chain joins TRBV7-2 to TRBJ2-7; 7 bases map to TRBD1. The CDR3 has 14 residues. From germline, CDR1 is SGHTA and CDR2 FQGNSA. The J segment lost 4 bases and the V segment lost 6 bases, leaving 9 bases of the junction unmatched. CDR3 sequence reads: CASREPGQLYEQYF. The CDR3 DNA reads as TGTGCCAGCAGAGAACCGGGACAGTTGTACGAGCAGTACTTC.

This clone is a singleton in its sample. The chain links TRBV28 to TRBJ1-5; 8 nucleotides agree with TRBD1. The V gene's germline CDR1 is MDHEN and CDR2 SYDVKM. The CDR3 covers 16 residues. With 1 base clipped from V and 7 bases from J, the junction kept 9 bases outside the gene matches. In DNA form, the CDR3 reads TGTGCCAGCAGTTTATACGGACAGGGAGTCGGACAGCCCCAGCATTTT. Its translation is CASSLYGQGVGQPQHF.